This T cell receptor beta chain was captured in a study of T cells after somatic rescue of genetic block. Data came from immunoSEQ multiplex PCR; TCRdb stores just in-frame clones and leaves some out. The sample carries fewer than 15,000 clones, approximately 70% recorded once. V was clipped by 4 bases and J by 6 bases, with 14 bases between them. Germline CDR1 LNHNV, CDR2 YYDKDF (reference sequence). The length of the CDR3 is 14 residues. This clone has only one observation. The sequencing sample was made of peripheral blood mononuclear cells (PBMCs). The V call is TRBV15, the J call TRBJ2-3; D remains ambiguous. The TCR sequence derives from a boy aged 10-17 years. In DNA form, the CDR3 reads TGTGCCACCAGCATGGTGCGGCCTACTGATACGCAGTATTTT. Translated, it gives CATSMVRPTDTQYF.